This is a list of T cell receptor beta chains from one sample in a study of molecular identifiers for immune sequencing clone quantification. TCRdb re-called the PCR reads with MiXCR, one entry per CDR3 protein. Among hundreds of thousands of distinct CDR3 sequences listed, roughly 23% were seen once. Input material: naive CD8+ T cells from blood, with Jurkat cell RNA spiked in. The source of these receptors is a human donor in good health. Some libraries in this study had Jurkat cell RNA spiked in. Each CDR3 is given with its conserved first and last residue. The D gene is left open where the match is weak. For some rows the clone size is stated as once, few or many, or as a class when expanded; others skip it.

NA TRBJ2-7 TRBV9 14 NA TGTGCCAACAGCGTAGCCAGGGGTTCCTACGAGCAGTACTTC CANSVARGSYEQYF
once TRBJ1-2 TRBV19 14 NA TGTGCCAGTAGACTCCCAGGGTTCTACAATGGCTACACCTTC CASRLPGFYNGYTF
few TRBJ1-5 TRBV30 12 NA TGTGCCTGGAGTGGGGGTTATCAGCCCCAGCATTTT CAWSGGYQPQHF
few TRBJ2-3 TRBV27 16 NA TGTGCCAGCAGTTCCATCTCAGGGTCATATACAGATACGCAGTATTTT CASSSISGSYTDTQYF
many TRBJ1-6 TRBV4-1 14 NA TGCGCCAGCGCGGGGGGCTCCTATAATTCACCCCTCCACTTT CASAGGSYNSPLHF
NA TRBJ2-1 TRBV27 16 NA TGTGCCAGCAGTTTACTAGGGTTAGTCTCCTACAATGAGCAGTTCTTC CASSLLGLVSYNEQFF
NA TRBJ2-7 TRBV28 11 NA TGTGCCAGCAGAAGAACAGTCGAGCAGTACTTC CASRRTVEQYF
NA TRBJ2-1 TRBV29-1 15 TRBD2 TGCAGCGTTGAAGATTGGAGCGGGATTCGAAATGAGCAGTTCTTC CSVEDWSGIRNEQFF
NA TRBJ1-5 TRBV4-3 16 NA TGCGCCAGCAGCCAAGATACGGGACGGGGGCGTCAGCCCCAGCATTTT CASSQDTGRGRQPQHF
many TRBJ2-2 TRBV4-1 15 TRBD2 TGCGCCTCGGGACTAGCGGGGGGTCGTACCGGGGAGCTGTTTTTT CASGLAGGRTGELFF
few TRBJ1-1 TRBV4-3 16 TRBD1 TGCGCCAGCAGCCAAAAAATCTGGACAGGGGTGGGTGAAGCTTTCTTT CASSQKIWTGVGEAFF
many TRBJ1-5 TRBV6-2/TRBV6-3 19 NA TGTGCCAGCAGCCCCATCCAGGCGACGATTACTTATAGCAATCAGCCCCAGCATTTT CASSPIQATITYSNQPQHF